Each of the 31 T cell receptor beta chains below was sequenced from the same sample in a study of T cell repertoires in cytomegalovirus infection. TCRdb called the reads again in MiXCR, with one record for every CDR3 protein. The repertoire holds approximately 250,000 distinct CDR3 sequences, with around 8.7% as singletons. Source material: PBMCs. Receptors were obtained from a human donor in good health (CMV status not recorded). Some clones in this sample may be carry-over from other donors' samples.

The chain employs TRBV5-8 and TRBJ2-1; 7 nucleotides agree with TRBD2. The germline gives CDR1 SGHTS, CDR2 YDEGEE. After removal of 4 bases from V and 10 bases from J, the junction contained 20 bases not matched to a gene. This CDR3 has 17 amino acids. CDR3 in amino acids: CASSLGVGSGPSGEQFF. For the CDR3, the DNA is TGTGCCAGCAGCCTGGGGGTGGGTAGCGGGCCCTCGGGGGAGCAGTTCTTC.

The V and J genes are TRBV28 and TRBJ2-3; 9 bases map to TRBD1. The V and J ends lost 6 bases and 3 bases, in that order; junction bases with no gene match: 10. This CDR3 has 16 amino acids. Germline CDR1 MDHEN, CDR2 SYDVKM. The CDR3 spells CASSRFGQGRTDTQYF. The CDR3 nucleotides read TGTGCCAGCAGCCGATTCGGACAGGGGAGGACAGATACGCAGTATTTT.

This clonotype was seen a few times. The chain joins TRBV7-9 to TRBJ2-3, with a weak D call TRBD2 (6 bases). CDR1 SEHNR and CDR2 FQNEAQ come from the germline V gene (reference sequence). There are 14 residues in the CDR3. V shed 2 bases and J shed 6 bases, with 12 bases lying between them. The DNA of the CDR3 is TGTGCCAGCAGCTTATACGGCGGGGCGGATACGCAGTATTTT. It yields the protein CASSLYGGADTQYF.

This clonotype was recorded many times. The junction and the germline gene differ at one end; a read error may be behind it. The chain uses TRBV5-1 and TRBJ2-1; D uncertain. The CDR3 has 13 residues. Germline values: CDR1 SGHRS, CDR2 YFSETQ. The CDR3 sequence: CASGTSSSNEQFF. The CDR3 nucleotides are TGCGCCAGTGGTACCTCATCCTCCAATGAGCAGTTCTTC.

This chain joins TRBV5-4 and TRBJ2-7; D is possibly TRBD2 (6 bases). The V gene's germline CDR1 is SGHNT and CDR2 YYREEE (reference sequence). Trimming took 2 bases from V and 5 from J, leaving 11 bases between them. CDR3 length: 13 residues. CDR3 coding DNA: TGTGCCAGCAGCTTTGCCGGCGGGGACGAGCAGTACTTC. Its translation: CASSFAGGDEQYF.

The V call is TRBV6-2 or TRBV6-3, the J call TRBJ2-7; D perhaps matches TRBD2 (5 bases). This CDR3 spans 17 amino acids. With 7 bases removed from V and 2 bases from J, the gap between germline ends came to 24 bases. Looked up from germline, CDR1 is MNHEY and CDR2 is SVGEGT. Here the CDR3 DNA reads TGTGCCAGCACCCCCTCGCGAGGGAATATTGGTACCTACGAGCAGTACTTC. Translated, it gives CASTPSRGNIGTYEQYF.

This clonotype was found a few times. CDR3 bases: TGTGCCAGCAGCTTAGGAGCGGGTACCTTCACAGATACGCAGTATTTT. It codes for CASSLGAGTFTDTQYF. This chain links TRBV7-2 with TRBJ2-3; TRBD2 is a possible D gene (6 bases). The germline gives CDR1 SGHTA, CDR2 FQGNSA. The CDR3 has 16 residues. V dropped 1 base and J dropped 2 bases, with 13 bases sitting between them.

This clonotype occurred many times. The V gene is TRBV12-3 or TRBV12-4, the J gene TRBJ1-5; D perhaps matches TRBD1 (5 bases). The CDR3 sequence is 15 residues long. The V gene lost 5 bases and the J gene lost 0 bases, with 11 bases spanning the gap. The CDR3 DNA reads as TGTGCCAGCAGTCCGAGGGGTAGTAGCAATCAGCCCCAGCATTTT. Its protein product is CASSPRGSSNQPQHF.

This clonotype was seen ten or more times. The chain couples TRBV7-2 to TRBJ2-2, with 7 nucleotides matching TRBD1. The CDR3 spans 17 residues. The germline CDR1 and CDR2 sequences are SGHTA and FQGNSA. With 2 bases clipped from V and 0 bases from J, the junction kept 6 bases outside the gene matches. CDR3 coding DNA: TGTGCCAGCAGCTTAAGACAGGGTACCGCGAACACCGGGGAGCTGTTTTTT. Translating it yields CASSLRQGTANTGELFF. Full variable domain (rest looked up from reference TRBV7-2 and TRBJ2-2): GAGVSQSPSNKVTEKGKDVELRCDPISGHTALYWYRQSLGQGLEFLIYFQGNSAPDKSGLPSDRFSAERTGGSVSTLTIQRTQQEDSAVYLCASSLRQGTANTGELFFGEGSRLTVL.

There are many counts of this clonotype. The chain links TRBV6-2 or TRBV6-3 to TRBJ2-5; TRBD1 is a possible D gene (6 bases). V was trimmed by 0 bases and J by 2 bases, leaving 13 bases between them. Germline V CDR1 and CDR2: MNHEY, SVGEGT. CDR3 length equals 16 residues. The CDR3 spells CASSYSLGGGQETQYF. CDR3 nucleotide sequence: TGTGCCAGCAGTTACTCGTTAGGGGGTGGACAAGAGACCCAGTACTTC.

This chain uses TRBV10-3 with TRBJ1-1; 7 nucleotides line up with TRBD1. CDR1 and CDR2 (germline): ENHRY, SYGVKD. Trimming removed 8 bases from V and 8 bases from J; junction bases left unmatched: 8. The CDR3 loop spans 12 amino acids. DNA for the CDR3: TGTGCCATCGGGCCGGGGACAGAAGAAGCTTTCTTT. Amino acid sequence: CAIGPGTEEAFF.

The sample holds many counts of this clonotype. This sequence joins TRBV29-1 and TRBJ2-2; 8 nucleotides match TRBD1. This CDR3 region has 15 residues. V gave up 6 bases and J gave up 4 bases; unmatched junction bases: 10. Germline CDR1 SQVTM, CDR2 ANQGSEA. In DNA form, the CDR3 reads TGCAGCGTGCGTTCGTCCAGGGGGCGCACCGGGGAGCTGTTTTTT. Protein product: CSVRSSRGRTGELFF.

This clonotype appeared many times. V gene TRBV6-1 combines with J gene TRBJ1-3; 10 positions agree with TRBD1. Germline CDR1 and CDR2: MNHNS and SASEGT. Trimming took 7 bases from V and 4 from J; bases not matched to a gene: 7. This CDR3 spans 15 amino acids. The chain's CDR3 is CASTETGGSGNTIYF. For the CDR3, the DNA is TGTGCCAGCACAGAGACAGGGGGCAGCGGAAACACCATATATTTT.

This clonotype was seen many times. The genes are TRBV28 and TRBJ2-1; D is unresolved. V was pared by 10 bases and J by 2 bases, with 15 bases between. Germline values: CDR1 MDHEN, CDR2 SYDVKM. The CDR3 is 14 amino acids. The CDR3 DNA sequence: TGTGCCACCCTGGCGGTTCTCCCCTACAATGAGCAGTTCTTC. This translates into CATLAVLPYNEQFF.

The sample holds many counts of this clonotype. The chain is built from TRBV7-9 and TRBJ1-1; D is undetermined. This CDR3 has 13 residues. Trimming cost V 1 base and J 1 base, with 4 bases left between them. Germline V gene sequence: CDR1 SEHNR, CDR2 FQNEAQ (reference sequence). The CDR3 sequence: CASSLVQNTEAFF. CDR3 sequence (DNA): TGTGCCAGCAGCTTAGTCCAGAACACTGAAGCTTTCTTT. Filled out from reference TRBV7-9 and TRBJ1-1, the complete variable domain reads DTGVSQNPRHKITKRGQNVTFRCDPISEHNRLYWYRQTLGQGPEFLTYFQNEAQLEKSRLLSDRFSAERPKGSFSTLEIQRTEQGDSAMYLCASSLVQNTEAFFGQGTRLTVV.

This chain uses TRBV28 with TRBJ2-7, with 8 bases fitting TRBD1. Germline V gives CDR1 MDHEN, CDR2 SYDVKM. There are 16 residues in the CDR3. V shed 5 bases, J shed 0 bases, and the junction held 9 bases outside the gene matches. CDR3 nucleotide sequence: TGTGCCAGCAGTCGCCCCTTCGGACAGGGCTCCTACGAGCAGTACTTC. This translates into CASSRPFGQGSYEQYF.

This clonotype occurred many times. In DNA form, the CDR3 reads TGTGCCAGCAGCTATTCCCAGGGGCCGCTTTGGACAAATGTAGCTTTCTTT. Translated, it gives CASSYSQGPLWTNVAFF. The chain carries TRBV7-2 and TRBJ1-1; D perhaps matches TRBD1 (6 bases). Germline V gene data show CDR1 as SGHTA and CDR2 as FQGNSA. Trimming removed 4 bases at V and 10 bases at J, with 28 bases between. This CDR3 region has 17 residues.

This clonotype has only a few counts. V is TRBV6-2 or TRBV6-3 and J is TRBJ1-1; 11 bases are a match to TRBD1. The CDR3 is 16 amino acids. Trimming at V came to 2 bases and at J to 3 bases, leaving 5 bases not matched to a gene. The V gene's germline CDR1 is MNHEY and CDR2 SVGEGT. CDR3 bases: TGTGCCAGCAGTTACCCGGGACAGGGGGTCGACACTGAAGCTTTCTTT. Translation: CASSYPGQGVDTEAFF.

This clonotype was seen ten or more times. This chain links TRBV7-3 with TRBJ2-2; D could derive from TRBD1 or TRBD2 (6 bases each). The CDR3 is 15 residues long. The germline V gene encodes CDR1 SGHTA and CDR2 FQGTGA. V lost 5 bases to trimming and J lost 4 bases, with 14 bases between them. The CDR3 is CASSADRLVTGELFF. In DNA form, the CDR3 reads TGTGCCAGCAGCGCGGACAGACTAGTCACCGGGGAGCTGTTTTTT.

In its sample, this clonotype was seen many times. The chain combines TRBV30 with TRBJ1-1, with D unresolved. This CDR3 has 12 amino acids. The V and J ends lost 4 bases and 1 base respectively, with 7 bases between them. CDR1 GTSNPN and CDR2 SVGIG come from the germline V gene (reference sequence). The CDR3 sequence is CAWNDGNTEAFF. The CDR3 region has the DNA TGTGCCTGGAATGACGGGAACACTGAAGCTTTCTTT.

There are many counts of this clonotype. The chain combines TRBV12-3 or TRBV12-4 with TRBJ1-2; D is undetermined. V gave up 5 bases and J gave up 0 bases, with 10 bases separating them. The CDR3 spans 14 residues. CDR3 DNA: TGTGCCAGCAGTCCCGGGCAAGCTAACTATGGCTACACCTTC. Translating gives CASSPGQANYGYTF.

This clonotype was observed a handful of times. The V and J genes are TRBV28 and TRBJ1-1; TRBD1 agrees at 7 bases. This CDR3 is built from 16 residues. Germline CDR1 reads MDHEN; CDR2 reads SYDVKM. The V and J ends lost 0 bases and 1 base, in that order; junction bases with no gene match: 5. The CDR3 DNA reads TGTGCCAGCAGTTTATGGACAGGGAATTCGAACACTGAAGCTTTCTTT. It codes for CASSLWTGNSNTEAFF.

This clonotype was observed at least ten times. The gene calls are TRBV6-6 and TRBJ2-7; possibly TRBD1 for D (5 bases). Looked up from germline, CDR1 is MNHNY and CDR2 is SVGAGI (reference sequence). V lost 6 bases to trimming and J lost 1 base, with 10 bases between them. CDR3 length: 13 residues. CDR3 loop: CASSPDRSYEQYF. CDR3 nucleotides: TGTGCCAGCAGCCCAGACAGATCCTACGAGCAGTACTTC.

This clonotype was observed at least ten times. The V call is TRBV12-3 or TRBV12-4, the J call TRBJ1-2; D call uncertain. The V end was cut by 3 bases, the J end by 8 bases, with 16 bases between. The CDR3 is made up of 14 amino acids. The CDR3 reads CASSFRRNAGGYTF. The CDR3 DNA is TGTGCCAGCAGTTTTCGGCGTAACGCCGGGGGCTACACCTTC.

The J gene is TRBJ2-5, the V gene TRBV29-1; perhaps TRBD2 as D (5 bases). Trimming cost V 5 bases and J 4 bases, with 11 bases left between them. The CDR3 is made up of 12 amino acids. In germline, CDR1 is SQVTM, CDR2 ANQGSEA. CDR3 in amino acids: CSVRGLRETQYF. DNA of the CDR3: TGCAGCGTTCGGGGTTTAAGAGAGACCCAGTACTTC.

The sample holds many counts of this clonotype. In DNA, the CDR3 is TGTGCCAGCAGTCGGGACAGGGGGCAGGACGAGCAGTACTTC. This codes for CASSRDRGQDEQYF. V and J are TRBV6-1 and TRBJ2-7; 12 bases map to TRBD1. Losses at the gene ends were 5 bases for V and 5 bases for J; bases not matched to a gene: 4. This CDR3 comprises 14 residues. The V gene's germline CDR1 is MNHNS and CDR2 SASEGT.

This clonotype was observed at least ten times. This chain joins TRBV6-2 or TRBV6-3 and TRBJ2-7; possibly TRBD2 for D (5 bases). The V end was cut by 7 bases, the J end by 1 base, with 17 bases between. CDR3 length: 15 residues. Germline CDR1 MNHEY, CDR2 SVGEGT. The CDR3 is CASTLTGGGSYEQYF. The CDR3, as DNA: TGTGCCAGCACCCTTACGGGCGGAGGTTCCTACGAGCAGTACTTC.

This clonotype was observed a few times. V gene TRBV20-1 combines with J gene TRBJ2-7; no clear D. Germline CDR1 is DFQATT and CDR2 is SNEGSKA (reference sequence). Trimming stripped 6 bases from V and 0 bases from J, with 15 bases between. The CDR3 totals 14 residues. This CDR3 is CSAGPPLSSYEQYF. CDR3 coding DNA: TGCAGTGCCGGACCCCCCCTCTCCTCCTACGAGCAGTACTTC.

This chain connects TRBV5-4 to TRBJ1-2; D gene uncertain. Looked up from germline, CDR1 is SGHNT and CDR2 is YYREEE (reference sequence). V was shortened by 1 base and J by 13 bases, with 14 bases between the two germline ends. The CDR3 is made up of 12 amino acids. CDR3 bases: TGTGCCAGCAGCTTGTCAGATAGTGGGATCACCTTC. As protein: CASSLSDSGITF.

The table lists this clonotype with many counts. This chain joins TRBV7-2 and TRBJ2-5, with D possibly being TRBD1 (6 bases). The V gene lost 1 base and the J gene lost 4 bases, with 13 bases spanning the gap. Germline CDR1 and CDR2: SGHTA and FQGNSA. There are 15 residues in the CDR3. This CDR3 is CASSLVGGLSETQYF. Written as DNA, the CDR3 is TGTGCCAGCAGCTTAGTAGGGGGTTTATCAGAGACCCAGTACTTC.

This clonotype was seen ten or more times. This CDR3 is CASTAGGLNTEAFF. In nucleotides, the CDR3 is TGTGCCAGCACCGCCGGGGGACTGAACACTGAAGCTTTCTTT. V usage is TRBV12-3 or TRBV12-4 and J usage is TRBJ1-1; tentative D call: TRBD1 (5 bases). CDR3 length equals 14 residues. V lost 7 bases and J lost 0, with 12 bases in between.